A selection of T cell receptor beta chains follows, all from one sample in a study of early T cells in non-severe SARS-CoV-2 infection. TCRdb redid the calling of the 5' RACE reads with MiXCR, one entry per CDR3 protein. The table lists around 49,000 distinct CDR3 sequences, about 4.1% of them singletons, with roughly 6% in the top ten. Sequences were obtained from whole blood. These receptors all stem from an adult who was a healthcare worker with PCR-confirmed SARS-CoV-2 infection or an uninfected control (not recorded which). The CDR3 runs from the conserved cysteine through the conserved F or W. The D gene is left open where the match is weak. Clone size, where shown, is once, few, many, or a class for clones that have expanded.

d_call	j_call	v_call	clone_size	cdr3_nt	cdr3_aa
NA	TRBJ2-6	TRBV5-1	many	TGCGCCAGCAGCTTGGCCGTTGGGCTCTCTGGGGCCAACGTCCTGACTTTC	CASSLAVGLSGANVLTF
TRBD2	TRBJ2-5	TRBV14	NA	TGTGCCAGCAGCCAAGATCGGGAGGGAGGCCGCCTGGTAGAGACCCAGTACTTC	CASSQDREGGRLVETQYF
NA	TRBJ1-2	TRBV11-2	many	TGTGCCAGCAGCTTAGATTCGGGGTTGGATGGCTACACCTTC	CASSLDSGLDGYTF
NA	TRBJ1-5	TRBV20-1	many	TGCAGTGGGGGGAATGGGGGCAATCAGCCCCAGCATTTT	CSGGNGGNQPQHF
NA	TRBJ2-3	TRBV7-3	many	TGTGCCAGCAGACCAGCTAGCACAGATACGCAGTATTTT	CASRPASTDTQYF
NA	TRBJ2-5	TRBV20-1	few	TGCAGTGCTACAGAACCGGGACTTGGAGTTGGGTACTTC	CSATEPGLGVGYF
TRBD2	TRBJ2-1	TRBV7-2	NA	TGTGCCAGCAGCTCGACTAGCTTAAAGCAGTTCTTC	CASSSTSLKQFF
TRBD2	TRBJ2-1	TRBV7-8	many	TGTGCCAGCAGCCCATCTCCGGGACTAGCCCATGAGCAGTTCTTC	CASSPSPGLAHEQFF
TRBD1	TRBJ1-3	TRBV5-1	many	TGCGCCAGCAGCTCCAGGGGGCTGGGAAACACCATATATTTT	CASSSRGLGNTIYF
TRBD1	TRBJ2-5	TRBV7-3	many	TGTGCCAGCAGCGTGGACAGGGGCGAGACCCAGTACTTC	CASSVDRGETQYF
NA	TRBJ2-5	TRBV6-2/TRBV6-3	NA	TGTGCCAGCAGTTACGTGACTATCACGGGAAAGCAAGAGACCCAGTACTTC	CASSYVTITGKQETQYF
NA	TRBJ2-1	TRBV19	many	TGTGCCAGTAGTCTCTCCCGTTGGGAGCAGTTCTTC	CASSLSRWEQFF
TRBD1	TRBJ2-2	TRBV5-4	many	TGTGCCAGCAGCACCCGACAGGGAAGGACCGGGGAGCTGTTTTTT	CASSTRQGRTGELFF
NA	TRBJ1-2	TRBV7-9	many	TGTGCCAGCAGCTTGGGACATCAGGTTTACGGCTACACCTTC	CASSLGHQVYGYTF
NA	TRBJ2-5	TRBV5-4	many	TGTGCCAGCAGCCCAGGAGGGGTCCAAGAGACCCAGTACTTC	CASSPGGVQETQYF